This T cell receptor (beta chain) was found in a study of blood T cell repertoires in COVID-19. V shed 8 bases, J shed 0 bases, and the junction held 3 bases outside the gene matches. CDR3 length equals 16 residues. Germline V gene lookup returns CDR1 LGHDT and CDR2 YNNKEL (reference sequence). Per the original data handling: Amplified reference gene primers provided the basis for estimating nucleated cell counts. The method was immunoSEQ multiplex PCR; TCRdb's version includes in-frame clones alone and lacks a portion of them. Clonal size and the V and J genes are those of that table, whereas D and trimming came from the DNA. Here the sample spans about 350,000 clones, roughly nine tenths being singletons. This clone has more than one count but fewer than ten. The Seattle site enrolled patients during active infection and followed them longitudinally.

The sequence was collected from an older woman with COVID-19, enrolled during active disease. The rearrangement links TRBV3-1 (or the pseudogene TRBV3-2) to TRBJ2-6; 11 bases line up with TRBD1. Sample: peripheral blood. In DNA form, the CDR3 reads TGTGCCAGCCGCGGGACAGGGGGCTCTGGGGCCAACGTCCTGACTTTC. It encodes CASRGTGGSGANVLTF.